Listed here are 20 T cell receptor beta chains from one sample, sequenced in a study of tumor and adjacent non-tumor tissue in lung cancer. This sample's RNA came from whole unsorted tissue. TCRbeta libraries were built with three rounds of nested PCR, modified from ARM-PCR. TCRdb recomputed calls from the multiplex PCR reads with MiXCR, one row per CDR3 protein. This table holds about 200,000 distinct CDR3 sequences, roughly 70% found once. Material for sequencing was lung tumor tissue. These receptors were collected from a man in his 60s with non-small cell lung cancer.

About this clonotype itself: One junction end disagrees with the germline gene, perhaps due to a read error. The V call is TRBV5-4, the J call TRBJ2-2, with unresolved D. Looked up from germline, CDR1 is SGHNT and CDR2 is YYREEE (reference sequence). The CDR3 sequence is 17 residues long. This chain's CDR3 is CAGSLFLGGVDTGELFF. The DNA for the CDR3 is TGTGCCGGCAGCTTGTTTTTGGGTGGAGTGGACACCGGGGAGCTGTTTTTT.

Ten or more counts support this clonotype. The rearrangement links TRBV28 to TRBJ2-3; D assignment may be TRBD1 or TRBD2 (5 bases each). This CDR3 is built from 16 residues. The V gene lost 5 bases and the J gene lost 3 bases, with 18 bases spanning the gap. Germline CDR1 and CDR2: MDHEN and SYDVKM. The CDR3 DNA is TGTGCCAGCAGTATCGGCGGGTACAAGGGGACAGATACGCAGTATTTT. It specifies CASSIGGYKGTDTQYF.

Remarks on this clonotype: One end of the junction varies from germline; a read error may be responsible. The chain joins TRBV6-6 to TRBJ2-5, with 7 positions matching TRBD2. The CDR3 has 14 amino acids. Germline V gives CDR1 MNHNY, CDR2 SVGAGI (reference sequence). CDR3 sequence (DNA): TGTGCCAGCCGCTCGGGGGGAAGGGGAGAAACCCAGCACTTC. Amino acids: CASRSGGRGETQHF.

V usage is TRBV5-6 and J usage is TRBJ1-5, with TRBD1 as a possible D gene (6 bases). V was trimmed by 2 bases and J by 7 bases, leaving 19 bases between them. The CDR3 loop spans 16 amino acids. Germline V CDR1 and CDR2: SGHDT, YYEEEE. The CDR3 DNA reads as TGTGCCAGCAGCTTCTCAGGGGAAGGCTCCAAACAGCCCCAGCATTTT. It yields the protein CASSFSGEGSKQPQHF.

This sequence joins TRBV5-4 and TRBJ2-2; a possible D gene is TRBD1 (6 bases). V shed 5 bases and J shed 1 base, with 9 bases lying between them. This CDR3 comprises 14 residues. Germline CDR1 and CDR2: SGHNT and YYREEE (reference sequence). The CDR3 DNA is TGTGCCAGCAGAGGACAGCTGAACACCGGGGAGCTGTTTTTT. Translated, it gives CASRGQLNTGELFF.

The V gene is TRBV11-3, the J gene TRBJ1-1, with D unclear. Trimming pared 10 bases from V and 5 bases from J, leaving 20 bases between. The CDR3 covers 14 residues. Germline loops: CDR1 SGHNT, CDR2 YENEEA. Here the CDR3 reads CANRSHGRQTEAFF. Written as DNA, the CDR3 is TGTGCCAACAGATCGCACGGACGGCAGACTGAAGCTTTCTTT.

This clonotype was counted many times. In DNA, the CDR3 is TGCAGCGTTGAAGGACGACTGGGCAATGAGCAGTTCTTC. Amino acid sequence: CSVEGRLGNEQFF. J is TRBJ2-1 and V is TRBV29-1; D ambiguous. CDR1 SQVTM and CDR2 ANQGSEA come from the germline V gene. CDR3 length: 13 amino acids. V was shortened by 1 base and J by 6 bases, with 10 bases between the two germline ends.

This clonotype was counted at least ten times. CDR3 in DNA: TGCAGCGTGACAGGGAACACTGAAGCTTTCTTT. It specifies CSVTGNTEAFF. V is TRBV29-1 and J is TRBJ1-1; D might be TRBD1 (6 bases). V shed 6 bases and J shed 1 base, with 6 bases lying between them. CDR1 is SQVTM, CDR2 ANQGSEA, per germline. There are 11 residues in the CDR3. Drawing the rest from reference TRBV29-1 and TRBJ1-1, the complete variable domain is SAVISQKPSRDICQRGTSLTIQCQVDSQVTMMFWYRQQPGQSLTLIATANQGSEATYESGFVIDKFPISRPNLTFSTLTVSNMSPEDSSIYLCSVTGNTEAFFGQGTRLTVV.

As for this clonotype: Possible read error: a much larger clone is one base away. This chain uses TRBV6-1 with TRBJ2-3, with 8 bases aligning to TRBD2. The CDR3 totals 16 residues. With V trimmed by 5 bases and J by 0 bases, 7 bases remained unmatched. Germline V gives CDR1 MNHNS, CDR2 SASEGT. CDR3 nucleotides: TGTGCCAGCAGTACCGGACTAGCCTCTAGCACAGATACGCAGTATTTT. Protein sequence: CASSTGLASSTDTQYF.

For this clonotype: This may be a read error: a much more frequent sequence differs by one nucleotide. The chain is built from TRBV30 and TRBJ1-1; no clear D gene. The length of the CDR3 is 11 residues. Per germline, CDR1 GTSNPN and CDR2 SVGIG (reference sequence). V was shortened by 8 bases and J by 1 base, with 8 bases between the two germline ends. CDR3 DNA: TGTGCCGTGGCAGGGAACACTGAAGCTTTCTTT. It yields the protein CAVAGNTEAFF. Filled out from reference TRBV30 and TRBJ1-1, the complete variable domain reads SQTIHQWPATLVQPVGSPLSLECTVEGTSNPNLYWYRQAAGRGLQLLFYSVGIGQISSEVPQNLSASRPQDRQFILSSKKLLLSDSGFYLCAVAGNTEAFFGQGTRLTVV.

CDR3 loop: CASSFTTGNNQPQHF. The CDR3 DNA reads TGTGCCAGCAGTTTCACGACAGGAAACAATCAGCCCCAGCATTTT. The V call is TRBV6-1, the J call TRBJ1-5; possible D gene TRBD1, 6 bases. The germline CDR1 and CDR2 sequences are MNHNS and SASEGT. This CDR3 comprises 15 residues. Trimming pared 5 bases from V and 3 bases from J, leaving 14 bases between.

On this clonotype: This may be a read error, as it is one base from a much larger clone. This chain connects TRBV6-2 or TRBV6-3 to TRBJ1-6, with D possibly matching TRBD1 (5 bases). In germline, CDR1 is MNHEY, CDR2 SVGEGT. The CDR3 runs to 14 residues. The CDR3 loop reads CASEGMQGGSPVHF. In DNA form, the CDR3 reads TGTGCCTCCGAGGGGATGCAGGGTGGATCACCCGTCCACTTT.

The J gene is TRBJ1-1, the V gene TRBV29-1; D ambiguous. The germline V gene has CDR1 SQVTM and CDR2 ANQGSEA. The V end was cut by 2 bases, the J end by 8 bases, with 12 bases between. The CDR3 has 12 residues. The CDR3 spells CSVEIGSAEAFF. In nucleotides, the CDR3 is TGCAGCGTTGAAATTGGATCCGCAGAAGCTTTCTTT.

This clonotype was recorded once. The junction does not match germline at one end; this may be a read error. The chain couples TRBV5-6 to TRBJ1-1; maybe TRBD1 (5 bases). Germline V gene data show CDR1 as SGHDT and CDR2 as YYEEEE. CDR3 length: 12 amino acids. CDR3 nucleotide sequence: TGTGTCAGCAGCTTGATTCAGGGACGGGCTTTCTTT. It encodes CVSSLIQGRAFF.

About this clonotype itself: This may be a read error, as it is one base from a much larger clone. The chain joins TRBV6-1 to TRBJ2-7; D may be TRBD2 (6 bases). Trimming shortened V by 3 bases and J by 0 bases, and 12 bases separated the two germline ends. The CDR3 spans 15 residues. Per germline, CDR1 MNHNS and CDR2 SASEGT. CDR3 DNA sequence: TGTGCCAGCAGTGATTCGGCGGGGTGCTCCTACGAGCAGTACTTC. The encoded protein is CASSDSAGCSYEQYF.

With respect to this clonotype: At one of its ends the junction is not consistent with the germline gene, which may arise from a read error. The V and J genes are TRBV11-3 and TRBJ2-7; 9 positions match TRBD1. Germline V gives CDR1 SGHNT, CDR2 YENEEA. The CDR3 is 14 amino acids. CDR3 in amino acids: CASNLMTGGYEQYF. The CDR3 coding sequence is TGCGCCAGCAACCTTATGACAGGGGGCTACGAGCAGTACTTC. Filled out from reference TRBV11-3 and TRBJ2-7, the complete variable domain reads EAGVVQSPRYKIIEKKQPVAFWCNPISGHNTLYWYLQNLGQGPELLIRYENEEAVDDSQLPKDRFSAERLKGVDSTLKIQPAELGDSAVYLCASNLMTGGYEQYFGPGTRLTVT.

On this clonotype: The junction differs from germline at one of its ends, possibly a read error. The chain is built from TRBV29-1 and TRBJ1-2, with D perhaps TRBD1 (5 bases). Looked up from germline, CDR1 is SQVTM and CDR2 is ANQGSEA. The CDR3 sequence is 15 residues long. The CDR3 DNA sequence: TGCAGTGTTGAAGCCATGGCCGGGGTTCAGGGTGACTACACCTTC. Its translation: CSVEAMAGVQGDYTF. Together with reference TRBV29-1 and TRBJ1-2, the CDR3 gives the full variable domain: SAVISQKPSRDICQRGTSLTIQCQVDSQVTMMFWYRQQPGQSLTLIATANQGSEATYESGFVIDKFPISRPNLTFSTLTVSNMSPEDSSIYLCSVEAMAGVQGDYTFGSGTRLTVV.

About this clonotype itself: The junction departs from the called germline gene at one end, perhaps through a read error. The J gene is TRBJ2-1, the V gene TRBV6-1; 10 bases line up with TRBD1. Germline V gene sequence: CDR1 MNHNS, CDR2 SASEGT. The CDR3 spans 14 residues. The CDR3 DNA follows: TGTGCCAGCACTCTGGACAGGGGGAGAGATGAGCGGTTCTTC. It specifies CASTLDRGRDERFF.

To note about this clonotype: A junction boundary mismatches the germline segment, possibly from a read error. This chain links TRBV4-2 with TRBJ2-3; 7 bases match TRBD1. CDR1 LGHNA and CDR2 YNFKEQ come from the germline V gene. The CDR3 spans 15 residues. The CDR3 spells CAGSQDRVPTDTQYF. The CDR3, as DNA: TGTGCCGGCAGCCAAGACAGGGTCCCCACAGATACACAGTATTTT.

In regard to this clonotype: The junction shows a germline mismatch at one end, possibly a read error. The chain uses TRBV11-3 and TRBJ2-2; D is possibly TRBD1 or TRBD2 (5 bases each). Germline CDR1 and CDR2: SGHNT and YENEEA. The CDR3 covers 15 residues. The CDR3 sequence is CASSSTVWNTGELFF. In DNA, the CDR3 is TGTGCCAGCAGCTCGACAGTGTGGAACACCGGGGAGCTGTTCTTT.